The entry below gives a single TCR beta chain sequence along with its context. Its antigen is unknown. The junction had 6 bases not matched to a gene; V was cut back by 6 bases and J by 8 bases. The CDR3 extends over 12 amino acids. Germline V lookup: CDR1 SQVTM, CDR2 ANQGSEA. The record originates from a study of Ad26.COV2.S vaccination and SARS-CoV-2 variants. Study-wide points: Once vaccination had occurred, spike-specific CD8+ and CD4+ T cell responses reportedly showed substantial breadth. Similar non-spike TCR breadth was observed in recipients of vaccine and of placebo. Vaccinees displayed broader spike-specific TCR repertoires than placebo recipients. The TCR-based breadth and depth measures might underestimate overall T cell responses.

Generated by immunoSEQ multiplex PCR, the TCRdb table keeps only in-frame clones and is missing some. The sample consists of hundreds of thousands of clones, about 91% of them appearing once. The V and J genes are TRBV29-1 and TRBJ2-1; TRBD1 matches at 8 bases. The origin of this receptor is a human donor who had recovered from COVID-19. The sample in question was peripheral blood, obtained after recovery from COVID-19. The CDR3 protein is CSVGQGGYEQFF. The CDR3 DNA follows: TGCAGCGTCGGACAGGGAGGATATGAGCAGTTCTTC.